These T cell receptor beta chains were read from a single sample in a study of blood T cells in healthy people across ages. Each CDR3 protein is one row after TCRdb ran MiXCR on the 5' RACE reads. The sample includes more than 1,400,000 distinct CDR3 sequences, approximately 42% of them seen just once. Specimen: blood. The receptors here all came from a woman younger than 35 in good health. Each CDR3 is given with its conserved first and last residue. The order of the fields is clone size, J gene, D gene, V gene, CDR3 DNA, CDR3 protein. The D gene is left open where the match is weak. Clone size is stated in some rows and not others, as once, few, many or a class when expanded.

. | TRBJ2-7 | TRBD1 | TRBV11-2 | TGTGCCAGCAGCCCCCTTACAGGGGGCTTTACCTACGAGCAGTACTTC | CASSPLTGGFTYEQYF
. | TRBJ2-4 | . | TRBV2 | TGTGCCAGCAGCGGTTTGGTAGAACTAGCCAAAAACATTCAGTACTTC | CASSGLVELAKNIQYF
few | TRBJ2-2 | . | TRBV5-1 | TGCGCCAGCAGCCCAGCCCTGGGCAGGGTATTTACCGGGGAGCTGTTTTTT | CASSPALGRVFTGELFF
. | TRBJ2-7 | TRBD1 | TRBV6-5 | TGTGCCAGCAGTTCAGCCAGGGGGAACTACGAGCAGTACTTC | CASSSARGNYEQYF
few | TRBJ2-7 | TRBD2 | TRBV3-1 | TGTGCCAGCAGCCAACCAAGGGCGGGAGGAAACGAGCAGTACTTC | CASSQPRAGGNEQYF
. | TRBJ2-7 | TRBD2 | TRBV12-3/TRBV12-4 | TGTGCCAGCAACGAAACTAGCGGGAGTTACGAGCAGTACTTC | CASNETSGSYEQYF
. | TRBJ1-2 | TRBD1 | TRBV30 | TGTGCCTGGAGGGGGGACAGTTATAACTATGGCTACACCTTC | CAWRGDSYNYGYTF
. | TRBJ1-2 | . | TRBV20-1 | TGCAGTGCTAGCGGGCCCGGTTTGGGTGGCTACACCTTC | CSASGPGLGGYTF
few | TRBJ2-5 | . | TRBV20-1 | TGCAGTGCTAGAGTGGGCGGTGTTGGGACCCAGTACTTC | CSARVGGVGTQYF
. | TRBJ2-2 | . | TRBV10-3 | TGTGCCTCTCGGCTGAATGAGAGCACCGGGGAGCTGTTTTTT | CASRLNESTGELFF
many | TRBJ1-1 | TRBD1 | TRBV4-1 | TGTGCCAGCAGCCAGGGGGGCAACACTGAAGCTTTCTTT | CASSQGGNTEAFF
. | TRBJ2-2 | . | TRBV2 | TGTGCCAGGACCAGTATGTGTTGGGAGCTGTTTTTT | CARTSMCWELFF
few | TRBJ2-5 | . | TRBV5-1 | TGCGCCAGCAGCTTGGTGTTCAGCGGCCAAGAGACCCAGTACTTC | CASSLVFSGQETQYF
few | TRBJ2-1 | . | TRBV6-1 | TGTGCCAGCAGTGAAGAGTGGGGACCGAGCTCCTACAATGAGCAGTTCTTC | CASSEEWGPSSYNEQFF
. | TRBJ2-1 | . | TRBV20-1 | TGCAGTGCCCGATCGGTCGGCAACAATGAGCAGTTCTTC | CSARSVGNNEQFF
few | TRBJ2-7 | . | TRBV4-1 | TGCGACAGCAGCCCCTCGGCCGGGGCCTACGAGCAGTACTTC | CDSSPSAGAYEQYF
few | TRBJ2-4 | TRBD2 | TRBV20-1 | TGCAGTGCCCCAACTAGCGGGGGGCTCCTAGCCAAAAACATTCAGTACTTC | CSAPTSGGLLAKNIQYF
few | TRBJ1-2 | . | TRBV20-1 | TGCAGTGCTAGACATTCCGGCGGAGCCGCTAACTATGGCTACACCTTC | CSARHSGGAANYGYTF
. | TRBJ2-5 | TRBD1 | TRBV12-3/TRBV12-4 | TGTGCCAGCAGGGGGGACAGTGAACAAGAGACCCAGTACTTC | CASRGDSEQETQYF
few | TRBJ2-7 | . | TRBV3-1 | TGTGCCAGCAGCCATGACCGATTCTACGAGCAGTACTTC | CASSHDRFYEQYF
few | TRBJ2-7 | TRBD1 | TRBV20-1 | TGCAGTGCCCCAGGGGGCTGGTACGAGCAGTACTTC | CSAPGGWYEQYF
few | TRBJ2-3 | TRBD2 | TRBV5-1 | TGCGCCAGCAGCTTGGTACCTTCCGGGGGGAATACGCAGTATTTT | CASSLVPSGGNTQYF
few | TRBJ2-7 | . | TRBV6-1 | TGTGCCAGCTCCGTCCCGGGTCCCCCCTACGAGCAGTACTTC | CASSVPGPPYEQYF
. | TRBJ2-1 | TRBD1 | TRBV30 | TGTGCGTCCGACGGAGGCTTAATACCGGGACAGGGTTACAATGAGCAGTTCTTC | CASDGGLIPGQGYNEQFF
many | TRBJ2-7 | . | TRBV28 | TGTGCCAGCAGTTCCCCCGGGGGAGAGCAGTACTTC | CASSSPGGEQYF
. | TRBJ2-7 | . | TRBV18 | TGTGCCAGCTCTGCCCGCGCCGTGGACGACGAGCAGTACTTC | CASSARAVDDEQYF
. | TRBJ2-5 | TRBD2 | TRBV3-1 | TGTGCCAGCAGCCAAGAGACTGACGGATGGCGGGGGGGACAAGAGACCCAGTACTTC | CASSQETDGWRGGQETQYF
. | TRBJ2-5 | . | TRBV9 | TGTGCCAGCAGTCGGGAGCCCCAAGAGACCCAGTACTTC | CASSREPQETQYF
. | TRBJ1-6 | TRBD1 | TRBV7-9 | TGTGCCAGCAGCACTACGGACAGGGGCAATTCACCCCTCCACTTT | CASSTTDRGNSPLHF
. | TRBJ1-1 | . | TRBV12-3/TRBV12-4 | TGTGCCAGCACCCCCGGGGGAATGGATGGGGGAGCTTTCTTT | CASTPGGMDGGAFF
few | TRBJ2-5 | TRBD2 | TRBV10-3 | TGTGCCATCAGTGAGTCCCTAGCGGGGGCCGGGGAAGAGACCCAGTACTTC | CAISESLAGAGEETQYF
. | TRBJ1-2 | TRBD1 | TRBV20-1 | TGCAGTGCTAGAGATGCCGACAGGGAAGTCGATGGCTACACCTTC | CSARDADREVDGYTF
. | TRBJ2-5 | . | TRBV29-1 | TGCAGCGCCCAAACCCCCGGGCCTAGCACTGAGACCCAGTACTTC | CSAQTPGPSTETQYF
few | TRBJ2-3 | . | TRBV25-1 | TGTGCCAGCAGTCCCCTAGCCACAGATACGCAGTATTTT | CASSPLATDTQYF
. | TRBJ2-3 | TRBD1 | TRBV6-6 | TGTGCCAGCAGCCCGGGACAGAGCTCTAGCACAGATACGCAGTATTTT | CASSPGQSSSTDTQYF
. | TRBJ2-1 | TRBD2 | TRBV7-8 | TGTGCCAGCAGCTTAGTGCGGGGGGGCTTGAATGAGCAGTTCTTC | CASSLVRGGLNEQFF
few | TRBJ2-3 | TRBD1 | TRBV4-1 | TGCGCCAGCAGCCCCCACCGGGACAGGGTAGGGGCAGATACGCAGTATTTT | CASSPHRDRVGADTQYF
. | TRBJ2-3 | TRBD1 | TRBV12-5 | TGTGCTAGTGGTCCCCCGGGACAGGGAACAGATACGCAGTATTTT | CASGPPGQGTDTQYF
. | TRBJ2-3 | TRBD2 | TRBV20-1 | TGCAGTTCAGGGGTCGCGGGGGGTGATACGCAGTATTTT | CSSGVAGGDTQYF
. | TRBJ2-7 | TRBD1 | TRBV6-1 | TGTGCCAGCGGACAGCCCCAGGGGGCGTACGAGCAGTACTTC | CASGQPQGAYEQYF
few | TRBJ2-7 | . | TRBV5-1 | TGCGCCAGCAGCTTGGTACCTATCAGGCGAGATTCGGGCTACGAGCAGTACTTC | CASSLVPIRRDSGYEQYF
. | TRBJ1-2 | TRBD1 | TRBV20-1 | TGCAGTGCGCACGGGACAGGGAAGAACTATGGCTACACCTTC | CSAHGTGKNYGYTF
. | TRBJ2-5 | TRBD1 | TRBV9 | TGTGCCAGCAGCGAGGGAAGACAGGGGATCGAGACCCAGTACTTC | CASSEGRQGIETQYF
. | TRBJ1-1 | . | TRBV6-1 | TGTGCCAGCAGTGACGTCTCCCCGAACACTGAAGCTTTCTTT | CASSDVSPNTEAFF
. | TRBJ2-5 | . | TRBV12-3/TRBV12-4 | TGTGCCAGCATGCCGACTAGTCGAGAGACCCAGTACTTC | CASMPTSRETQYF